The sequence of this TCR beta chain was determined in a study of STAT5B mutations in CD4+ large granular lymphocyte leukemia. Whole-study results and caveats: CD4-sorted patient repertoires seemed more clonal than healthy CD4+ repertoires. Top patient clones used TRBV06 genes more often: 8/27 versus 2/35 in controls. 25% of private leukemic clonotypes occurred rarely in other patients' non-leukemic repertoires.

To note about this clone: Its antigen is currently unknown.

Trimming left V 7 bases short and J 0 bases short, with 4 bases between. CDR3 size: 12 residues. CDR1 is MNHNS and CDR2 is SASEGT in the germline V gene. This was a survey-level run. Some clones are missing from TCRdb's copy, which holds only in-frame ones; the method was immunoSEQ multiplex PCR. The table includes about 35,000 clones, roughly two thirds detected once. This receptor was taken from a human donor in good health. The sample was CD4+ T cells from blood buffy coats. The chain uses TRBV6-1 and TRBJ1-3; D is uncertain. The CDR3 sequence is CASNRSGNTIYF. The CDR3 DNA reads as TGTGCCAGCAACCGCTCTGGAAACACCATATATTTT.